Below, one T cell receptor (beta chain) is given with its context. The sample comes from a study of blood T cell repertoires in COVID-19. Study details: COVID-19 samples from acute and convalescent phases originated in the United States, Italy and Spain.

Authors' analysis steps: Estimated nucleated cell counts came from reference gene primer amplification. The table came from immunoSEQ multiplex PCR; TCRdb's copy has only in-frame clones and leaves some out. The V and J calls and clone size are taken from that table; D and trimming were inferred from the DNA. This sample has some 300,000 clones; about nine tenths occur once, and the top ten carry over 8.5%. V gave up 4 bases and J gave up 5 bases; unmatched junction bases: 7. This CDR3 region has 15 residues. Germline V gives CDR1 GTSNPN, CDR2 SVGIG (reference sequence). The receptor was derived from a young woman who had recovered from COVID-19. The chain has TRBV30 and TRBJ2-2; 10 bases line up with TRBD1. Sequencing used PBMCs or T cells enriched from blood (not recorded which). The CDR3 protein is CAWIRDRGRTGELFF. CDR3 nucleotides: TGTGCCTGGATAAGGGACAGGGGAAGGACCGGGGAGCTGTTTTTT. The full variable domain, its missing parts supplied by reference TRBV30 and TRBJ2-2, is SQTIHQWPATLVQPVGSPLSLECTVEGTSNPNLYWYRQAAGRGLQLLFYSVGIGQISSEVPQNLSASRPQDRQFILSSKKLLLSDSGFYLCAWIRDRGRTGELFFGEGSRLTVL.